Each of the 22 T cell receptor beta chains below was sequenced from the same sample in a study of blood T cell repertoires in COVID-19. Libraries were prepared by immunoSEQ multiplex PCR; TCRdb keeps only in-frame clonotypes and omits some of them. The sample has 280,000 or so clones, 70% to 90% seen once; the top ten hold roughly 6.3%. Material for sequencing was PBMCs or T cells enriched from blood (not recorded which). The receptors shown here come from a woman aged 40 to 50 who had recovered from COVID-19.

This clone was observed a single time. The chain joins TRBV7-9 to TRBJ1-2; tentative D call: TRBD1 (5 bases). Germline CDR1 and CDR2: SEHNR and FQNEAQ (reference sequence). Trimming took 5 bases from V and 2 from J, leaving 12 bases between them. The CDR3 contains 14 residues. As DNA, the CDR3 is TGTGCCAGCAGCCCCCGGGGGGGGAACTATGGCTACACCTTC. The encoded protein is CASSPRGGNYGYTF.

This rearrangement joins TRBV4-2 to TRBJ1-5; D is uncertain. V was pared by 0 bases and J by 0 bases, with 12 bases between. Germline CDR1 and CDR2: LGHNA and YNFKEQ. The CDR3 runs to 17 residues. The CDR3 sequence is CASSQDWGEFSNQPQHF. The CDR3 region has the DNA TGTGCCAGCAGCCAAGATTGGGGAGAATTTAGCAATCAGCCCCAGCATTTT.

This clone has a handful of counts. The chain is built from TRBV30 and TRBJ1-3; D is ambiguous. Germline assignment: CDR1 GTSNPN and CDR2 SVGIG (reference sequence). V lost 1 base to trimming and J lost 2 bases, with 9 bases between them. The CDR3 length is 14 residues. For the CDR3, the DNA is TGTGCCTGGAGTGGCCGGACTGCTGGAAACACCATATATTTT. Translated: CAWSGRTAGNTIYF. Based on the CDR3 plus reference TRBV30 and TRBJ1-3, the full variable domain is SQTIHQWPATLVQPVGSPLSLECTVEGTSNPNLYWYRQAAGRGLQLLFYSVGIGQISSEVPQNLSASRPQDRQFILSSKKLLLSDSGFYLCAWSGRTAGNTIYFGEGSWLTVV.

The CDR3 sequence is CASSLSLAVYREQYF. The CDR3, as DNA: TGTGCCAGCAGTTTATCCCTGGCGGTCTACAGGGAGCAGTACTTC. The chain is built from TRBV28 and TRBJ2-7; D is perhaps TRBD1 (5 bases). Trimming took off 1 base at V and 7 bases at J, with 17 bases between the two ends. Germline V gives CDR1 MDHEN, CDR2 SYDVKM. The CDR3 contains 15 residues.

This clone showed up just once. The rearrangement links TRBV7-9 to TRBJ2-2; tentatively, D is TRBD2 (5 bases). The CDR3 sequence is 14 residues long. In germline, CDR1 is SEHNR, CDR2 FQNEAQ (reference sequence). Trimming cost V 5 bases and J 8 bases, with 15 bases left between them. The CDR3 region is CASSITSVAGELFF. CDR3 nucleotide sequence: TGTGCCAGCAGCATTACTAGTGTTGCAGGGGAGCTGTTTTTT.

The V and J genes are TRBV7-2 and TRBJ2-1, with 11 nucleotides matching TRBD2. Germline CDR1 and CDR2: SGHTA and FQGNSA. The CDR3 is made up of 15 amino acids. With 1 base clipped from V and 6 bases from J, the junction kept 2 bases outside the gene matches. The CDR3 reads CASSLETSGSNEQFF. CDR3 DNA: TGTGCCAGCAGCTTAGAAACTAGCGGGAGCAATGAGCAGTTCTTC. The full variable domain, its missing parts supplied by reference TRBV7-2 and TRBJ2-1, is GAGVSQSPSNKVTEKGKDVELRCDPISGHTALYWYRQSLGQGLEFLIYFQGNSAPDKSGLPSDRFSAERTGGSVSTLTIQRTQQEDSAVYLCASSLETSGSNEQFFGPGTRLTVL.

The chain has TRBV7-9 and TRBJ1-1; no clear D. V shed 7 bases and J shed 1 base, with 10 bases lying between them. The germline CDR1 and CDR2 sequences are SEHNR and FQNEAQ (reference sequence). The CDR3 extends over 13 amino acids. CDR3 sequence reads: CASIEAGNTEAFF. CDR3 sequence (DNA): TGTGCCAGCATTGAGGCGGGGAACACTGAAGCTTTCTTT. The full variable domain, its missing parts supplied by reference TRBV7-9 and TRBJ1-1, is DTGVSQNPRHKITKRGQNVTFRCDPISEHNRLYWYRQTLGQGPEFLTYFQNEAQLEKSRLLSDRFSAERPKGSFSTLEIQRTEQGDSAMYLCASIEAGNTEAFFGQGTRLTVV.

The rearrangement links TRBV2 to TRBJ1-2; 9 positions agree with TRBD1. The CDR3 sequence is 13 residues long. Germline lookup yields CDR1 SNHLY and CDR2 FYNNEI. V lost 5 bases and J lost 5; bases outside the gene matches: 3. CDR3 DNA: TGTGCCAGCAGTCAGACAGGGGGGTATGGCTACACCTTC. It is translated as CASSQTGGYGYTF.

The chain couples TRBV11-1 to TRBJ2-3; perhaps TRBD2 as D (5 bases). The CDR3 is made up of 14 amino acids. V lost 2 bases and J lost 3, with 9 bases in between. Germline CDR1 and CDR2: SGHAT and FQDESV (reference sequence). As DNA, the CDR3 is TGTGCCAGCAGCTTAAGAAGGGAGACAGATACGCAGTATTTT. Its protein product is CASSLRRETDTQYF.

J is TRBJ2-1 and V is TRBV27; maybe TRBD1 (5 bases). The CDR3 is 17 amino acids. CDR1 is MNHEY, CDR2 SMNVEV, per germline (reference sequence). Trimming stripped 6 bases from V and 2 bases from J, with 20 bases between. CDR3 sequence (DNA): TGTGCCAGCAGCCGACCGTGGGGCTTCGGAACCTACAATGAGCAGTTCTTC. This translates into CASSRPWGFGTYNEQFF.

The chain couples TRBV4-2 to TRBJ1-6; 11 bases line up with TRBD1. This CDR3 has 20 amino acids. Germline V gene lookup returns CDR1 LGHNA and CDR2 YNFKEQ. V lost 3 bases, J lost 1 base, and 11 bases stayed unmatched. This CDR3 reads CASSQSSGTGGMSYNSPLHF. CDR3 DNA sequence: TGTGCCAGCAGCCAGAGTTCGGGGACAGGGGGGATGTCCTATAATTCACCCCTCCACTTT.

This clone is a singleton in its sample. The chain uses TRBV7-2 and TRBJ2-7; possible D gene TRBD2, 5 bases. Germline V gene lookup returns CDR1 SGHTA and CDR2 FQGNSA. This CDR3 region has 13 residues. V was shortened by 4 bases and J by 5 bases, with 12 bases between the two germline ends. CDR3 region: CASSSLTKDEQYF. In DNA, the CDR3 is TGTGCCAGCAGCTCCCTGACTAAAGACGAGCAGTACTTC.

This clone was observed a few times. V and J are TRBV5-6 and TRBJ2-7, with a tentative D call TRBD2 (7 bases). Trimming left V 2 bases short and J 6 bases short, with 12 bases between. Germline V gives CDR1 SGHDT, CDR2 YYEEEE. The length of the CDR3 is 13 residues. The DNA for the CDR3 is TGTGCCAGCAGCTTAGGGGGGGCAGGCGAGCAGTACTTC. It encodes CASSLGGAGEQYF.

The chain recombines TRBV10-3 with TRBJ2-1, with a possible D match to TRBD1 (7 bases). The CDR3 length is 12 residues. V was trimmed by 3 bases and J by 9 bases, leaving 9 bases between them. Germline lookup yields CDR1 ENHRY and CDR2 SYGVKD. CDR3 in amino acids: CAISDQGGEQFF. CDR3 nucleotide sequence: TGTGCCATCAGTGACCAGGGGGGTGAGCAGTTCTTC.

V gene TRBV10-3 combines with J gene TRBJ1-5; no definite D call. The CDR3 covers 14 residues. Trimming shortened V by 3 bases and J by 2 bases, and 8 bases separated the two germline ends. Germline V gene sequence: CDR1 ENHRY, CDR2 SYGVKD. The DNA for the CDR3 is TGTGCCATCAGTGATGGTGCAGGCAATCAGCCCCAGCATTTT. Its translation: CAISDGAGNQPQHF.

CDR3 protein: CASSLHRKNTEAFF. The CDR3 nucleotides are TGTGCCAGCAGCTTACACAGGAAGAACACTGAAGCTTTCTTT. The chain recombines TRBV7-2 with TRBJ1-1, with D tentatively TRBD1 (5 bases). CDR1 is SGHTA and CDR2 is FQGNSA in the germline V gene. The CDR3 extends over 14 amino acids. The ends were cut back, 2 bases at V and 1 base at J, with 8 bases in the middle.

This clone was counted once. The chain joins TRBV27 to TRBJ1-5, with D perhaps matching TRBD1 (5 bases). Trimming left V 6 bases short and J 2 bases short, with 11 bases between. CDR3 length: 14 amino acids. Germline lookup yields CDR1 MNHEY and CDR2 SMNVEV (reference sequence). CDR3 in DNA: TGTGCCAGCAGCGGGTGGGGCCGCAATCAGCCCCAGCATTTT. As protein: CASSGWGRNQPQHF.

V usage is TRBV29-1 and J usage is TRBJ1-1, with a weak D call TRBD1 (5 bases). This CDR3 comprises 11 residues. Trimming shortened V by 4 bases and J by 11 bases, and 14 bases separated the two germline ends. Per the germline V gene, CDR1 is SQVTM and CDR2 is ANQGSEA. CDR3 protein: CSVGNWGEAFF. The CDR3 nucleotides read TGCAGCGTTGGGAATTGGGGGGAGGCTTTCTTT. The full variable domain, with the rest looked up from reference TRBV29-1 and TRBJ1-1, is SAVISQKPSRDICQRGTSLTIQCQVDSQVTMMFWYRQQPGQSLTLIATANQGSEATYESGFVIDKFPISRPNLTFSTLTVSNMSPEDSSIYLCSVGNWGEAFFGQGTRLTVV.

The chain links TRBV28 to TRBJ1-2; tentative D call: TRBD1 (6 bases). The V gene lost 5 bases and the J gene lost 8 bases, with 12 bases spanning the gap. CDR1 MDHEN and CDR2 SYDVKM come from the germline V gene. The CDR3 consists of 12 residues. Here the CDR3 DNA reads TGTGCCAGCAGTCTGCTCAGGGGCGGCTACACCTTC. Translation: CASSLLRGGYTF.

The chain couples TRBV19 to TRBJ2-5; D is unclear. Deletions cut 7 bases from V and 3 bases from J, with 15 bases between. CDR3 length: 14 residues. Per the germline V gene, CDR1 is LNHDA and CDR2 is SQIVND (reference sequence). DNA of the CDR3: TGTGCCAGTAATGCCGGCACAGCTAAAGAGACCCAGTACTTC. Translating it yields CASNAGTAKETQYF.

The chain joins TRBV28 to TRBJ2-7; 7 nucleotides match TRBD1. Trimming took 6 bases from V and 5 from J; bases not matched to a gene: 13. CDR1 and CDR2 from the germline V gene are MDHEN and SYDVKM. The length of the CDR3 is 15 residues. Here the CDR3 reads CASSLPSTGIHEQYF. CDR3 in DNA: TGTGCCAGCAGCCTCCCCTCGACAGGGATCCACGAGCAGTACTTC.

V and J are TRBV28 and TRBJ2-2; 7 nucleotides match TRBD2. V shed 6 bases and J 4 bases; nucleotides not matched to a gene: 11. Per the germline V gene, CDR1 is MDHEN and CDR2 is SYDVKM. The CDR3 length is 16 residues. In nucleotides, the CDR3 is TGTGCCAGCAGCCCCTCTAGCGGACCAGGCACCGGGGAGCTGTTTTTT. It encodes CASSPSSGPGTGELFF. The whole variable domain, filled in from reference TRBV28 and TRBJ2-2, reads DVKVTQSSRYLVKRTGEKVFLECVQDMDHENMFWYRQDPGLGLRLIYFSYDVKMKEKGDIPEGYSVSREKKERFSLILESASTNQTSMYLCASSPSSGPGTGELFFGEGSRLTVL.